This T cell receptor (beta chain) was captured by sequencing in a study of early T cells in non-severe SARS-CoV-2 infection. Overall study: Bulk RNA from unsorted whole blood was sequenced; chains were unpaired.

V shed 6 bases and J 3 bases; nucleotides not matched to a gene: 6. Germline V gives CDR1 MNHEY, CDR2 SVGAGI. The CDR3 runs to 16 residues. Researchers tagged individual cDNA molecules with unique molecular identifiers. TCRdb ran MiXCR on the 5' RACE reads and lists one entry per CDR3 protein. The profile shows 25,000 to 35,000 distinct CDR3 sequences, roughly 3.9% of them singletons. This clonotype was counted only a few times. Sample: whole blood. This rearrangement joins TRBV6-5 to TRBJ2-1; 12 nucleotides align to TRBD2. This TCR was recovered from an adult who was a healthcare worker with PCR-confirmed SARS-CoV-2 infection or an uninfected control (not recorded which). CDR3 nucleotide sequence: TGTGCCAGCAGAGGACTAGCGGGGCTAAACTACAATGAGCAGTTCTTC. Amino acid sequence: CASRGLAGLNYNEQFF.